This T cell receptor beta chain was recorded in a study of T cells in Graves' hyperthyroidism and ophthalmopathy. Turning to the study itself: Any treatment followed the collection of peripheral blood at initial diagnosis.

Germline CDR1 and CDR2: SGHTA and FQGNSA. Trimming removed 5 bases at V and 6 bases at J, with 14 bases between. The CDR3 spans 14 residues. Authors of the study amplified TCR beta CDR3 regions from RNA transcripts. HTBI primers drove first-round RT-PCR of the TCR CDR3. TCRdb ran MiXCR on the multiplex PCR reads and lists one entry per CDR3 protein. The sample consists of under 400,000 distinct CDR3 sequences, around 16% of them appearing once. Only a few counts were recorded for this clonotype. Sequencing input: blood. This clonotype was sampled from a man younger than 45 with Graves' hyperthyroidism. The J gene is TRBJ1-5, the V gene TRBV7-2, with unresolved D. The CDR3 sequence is CASSPPGFVQPQHF. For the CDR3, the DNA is TGTGCCAGCAGCCCTCCAGGTTTCGTTCAGCCCCAGCATTTT.